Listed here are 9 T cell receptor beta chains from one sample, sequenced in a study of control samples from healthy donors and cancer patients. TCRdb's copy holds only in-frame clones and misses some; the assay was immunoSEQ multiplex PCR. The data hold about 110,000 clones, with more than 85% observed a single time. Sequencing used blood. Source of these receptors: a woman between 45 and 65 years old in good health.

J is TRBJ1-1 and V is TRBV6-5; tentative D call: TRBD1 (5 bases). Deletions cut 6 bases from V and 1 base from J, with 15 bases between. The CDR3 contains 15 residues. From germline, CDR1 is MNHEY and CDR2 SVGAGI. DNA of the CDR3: TGTGCCAGCAGGAGTGGTGGGGGAGGGAACACTGAAGCTTTCTTT. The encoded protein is CASRSGGGGNTEAFF.

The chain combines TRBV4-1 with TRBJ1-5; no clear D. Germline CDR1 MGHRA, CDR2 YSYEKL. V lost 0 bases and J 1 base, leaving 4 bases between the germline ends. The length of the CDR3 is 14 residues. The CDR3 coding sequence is TGCGCCAGCAGCCAAGAGGGGAGCAATCAGCCCCAGCATTTT. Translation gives CASSQEGSNQPQHF.

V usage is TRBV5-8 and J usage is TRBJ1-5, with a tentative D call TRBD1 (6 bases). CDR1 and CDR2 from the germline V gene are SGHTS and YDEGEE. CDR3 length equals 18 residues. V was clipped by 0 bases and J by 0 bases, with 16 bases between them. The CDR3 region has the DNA TGTGCCAGCAGCTTGGAAGTTTCAGGGGCCGGTAGCAATCAGCCCCAGCATTTT. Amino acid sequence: CASSLEVSGAGSNQPQHF.

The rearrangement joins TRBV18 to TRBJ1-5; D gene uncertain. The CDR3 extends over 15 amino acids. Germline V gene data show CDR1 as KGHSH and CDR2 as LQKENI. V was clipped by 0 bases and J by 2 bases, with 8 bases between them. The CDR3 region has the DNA TGTGCCAGCTCACCACCGGGGTCGGGCAATCAGCCCCAGCATTTT. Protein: CASSPPGSGNQPQHF.

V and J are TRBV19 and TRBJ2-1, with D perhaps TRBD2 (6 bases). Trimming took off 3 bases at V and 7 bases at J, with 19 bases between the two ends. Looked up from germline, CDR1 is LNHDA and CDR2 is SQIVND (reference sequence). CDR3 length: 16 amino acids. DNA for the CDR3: TGTGCCAGTAGTATTTTCGGGGTTCTTGGGGGGAATGAGCAGTTCTTC. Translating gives CASSIFGVLGGNEQFF. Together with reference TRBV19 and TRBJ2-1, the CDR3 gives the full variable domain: DGGITQSPKYLFRKEGQNVTLSCEQNLNHDAMYWYRQDPGQGLRLIYYSQIVNDFQKGDIAEGYSVSREKKESFPLTVTSAQKNPTAFYLCASSIFGVLGGNEQFFGPGTRLTVL.

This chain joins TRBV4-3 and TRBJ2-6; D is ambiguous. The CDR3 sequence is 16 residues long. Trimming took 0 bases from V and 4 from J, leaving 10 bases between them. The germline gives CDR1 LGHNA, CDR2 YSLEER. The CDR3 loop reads CASSQDVRLGANVLTF. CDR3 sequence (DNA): TGCGCCAGCAGCCAAGATGTCCGGTTAGGGGCCAACGTCCTGACTTTC.

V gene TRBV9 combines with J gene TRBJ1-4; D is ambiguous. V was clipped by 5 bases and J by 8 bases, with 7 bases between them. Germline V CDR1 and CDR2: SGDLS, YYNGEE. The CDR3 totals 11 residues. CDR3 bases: TGTGCCAGCAGTGAGGGAGAAAAACTGTTTTTT. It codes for CASSEGEKLFF.

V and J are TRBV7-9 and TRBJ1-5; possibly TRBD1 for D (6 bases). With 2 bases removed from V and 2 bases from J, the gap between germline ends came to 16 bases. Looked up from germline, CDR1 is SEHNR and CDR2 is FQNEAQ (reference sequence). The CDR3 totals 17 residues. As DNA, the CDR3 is TGTGCCAGCAGCTTACTCGTTGGGGGGCTCGGCAATCAGCCCCAGCATTTT. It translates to CASSLLVGGLGNQPQHF.

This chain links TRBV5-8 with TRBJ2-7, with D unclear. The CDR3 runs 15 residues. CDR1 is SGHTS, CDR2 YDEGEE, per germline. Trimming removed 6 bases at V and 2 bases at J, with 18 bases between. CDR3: CASTVFGPFTYEQYV. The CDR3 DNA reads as TGTGCCAGCACCGTGTTTGGTCCATTTACCTACGAGCAGTACGTC.